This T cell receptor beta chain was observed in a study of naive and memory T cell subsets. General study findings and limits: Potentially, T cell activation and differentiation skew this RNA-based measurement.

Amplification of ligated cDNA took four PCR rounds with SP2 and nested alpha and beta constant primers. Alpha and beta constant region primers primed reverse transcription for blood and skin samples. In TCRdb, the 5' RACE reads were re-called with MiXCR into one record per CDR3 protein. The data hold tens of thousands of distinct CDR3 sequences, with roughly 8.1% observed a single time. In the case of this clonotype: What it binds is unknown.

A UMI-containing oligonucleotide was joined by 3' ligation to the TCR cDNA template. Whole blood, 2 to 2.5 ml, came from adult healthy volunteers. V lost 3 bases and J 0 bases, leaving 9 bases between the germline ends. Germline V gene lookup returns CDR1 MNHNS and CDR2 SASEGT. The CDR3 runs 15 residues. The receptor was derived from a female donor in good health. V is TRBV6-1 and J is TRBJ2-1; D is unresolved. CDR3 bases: TGTGCCAGCAGTGACTTCTTGAGCTCCTACAATGAGCAGTTCTTC. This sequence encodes CASSDFLSSYNEQFF.